This TCR beta chain appears in the sequencing data of a study of identifying expanded T cells in peripheral blood (dated by TCRdb to the late 2010s). About the full investigation: Four technical replicates, made by sequencing separate aliquots from the same pool of genomic DNA, were compared pairwise. The study at large found these results: The beta-binomial model significantly reduced the number of clones called differentially abundant and the false-positive rate across all healthy-donor time intervals. The binomial model flagged 0.9 to 1.5 differentially abundant clones between technical replicates but approximately 15 over approximately 2 weeks and under 25 over roughly 4 weeks. The authors expected that over much longer intervals, such as months to years, biological variance in healthy repertoires might increase even further. Across all healthy donors, variance in clone template counts between roughly 2-week samples was found to increase significantly with total template count.

Between the V and J ends, shortened by 0 bases and 4 bases respectively, the junction contains 7 bases. CDR1 and CDR2 are drawn from the germline V gene (reference sequence): MNHEY, SMNVEV. The CDR3, cysteine through phenylalanine, is 13 amino acids long. The kept DNA is CDR3 alone, 39 bases in frame from the first base. The immunoSEQ Assay, which relies on bias-controlled multiplex PCR amplification of genomic DNA, was used to profile TCRbeta CDR3 regions. In the authors' own workflow: The absolute abundance of each unique TCRbeta CDR3 region was quantified after sequences were collapsed and filtered. Differential abundance was tested with a binomial (Fisher-equivalent) model and with a beta-binomial model adding time-dependent variance fitted from healthy donors. Clones with fewer than 5 combined templates were removed, and differential abundance was called for clones with a Benjamini-Hochberg FDR below 0.01. In the beta-binomial model, variance was expressed as a function of the total template count across the two samples, in the form v = (b*log(k)+a)^2. This is the immuneACCESS table as TCRdb keeps it, with only in-frame sequences that have V and J called. A part of the clones is gone; compared with another copy, unresolved V genes explain less than half, and the rest is unexplained. D and trimming were read from the DNA, whereas the V and J calls and clone size are those reported in that table. This sample lists 70,000 to 95,000 clones; around nine tenths were detected once. Clones ranked in the top ten supply around 3.8% of the sample.

No immune events, such as infections, were documented for the healthy donors during the collection period. Time-dependent variance in a beta-binomial model of T-cell clone differential abundance was calibrated using healthy-donor blood repertoires as a training cohort. The training cohort was composed of roughly ten healthy donors, 3 female and 7 male. On average the donors were 43 years old, and their ages spanned about 25 to 64 years. Whole blood, obtained from a commercial supplier, was collected from each healthy donor at three time points spaced about 2 weeks apart. For immunosequencing, genomic DNA was extracted from unsorted whole blood. Turning to this clone: Its antigen remains undetermined. No much larger clone is present one base from it, and per-base qualities are unavailable.

The sample taken for sequencing was blood. The sequence links TRBV27 to TRBJ2-7; the D gene is not confidently resolved. This TCR derives from a person aged 18 to 70 in good health. This receptor has the CDR3 CASSLSDQYEQYF. The nucleotides read TGTGCCAGCAGTTTATCGGACCAGTACGAGCAGTACTTC.